This T cell receptor beta chain was found in a study of T cell repertoires in cytomegalovirus infection. Overall study context: From public TCR beta signatures came an indication of both CMV infection and matching HLA type.

A single record per CDR3 protein comes from TCRdb applying MiXCR to the reads. Altogether 400,000 or so distinct CDR3 sequences are present, approximately 33% being singletons, with the ten largest covering roughly an eighth. General study points: Accumulated public TCR beta family frequency recognized individuals carrying CMV together with the relevant HLA. Predominance within the ex vivo response was attributable to HLA-C-restricted CMV-specific TCR beta clonotypes.

This clonotype showed up many times. Its antigen is unidentified. J was trimmed by 0 bases and V by 5 bases; bases with no gene match: 4. CDR1 is MNHEY and CDR2 is SVGEGT in the germline V gene. The CDR3 loop spans 15 amino acids. This chain uses TRBV6-2 or TRBV6-3 with TRBJ1-1; TRBD1 matches at 9 bases. The sequencing input was PBMCs. This TCR was sampled from a human donor in good health (CMV status not recorded). Some clones in this sample may be carry-over from other donors' samples. CDR3 coding DNA: TGTGCCAGCAGTCCCGGGACAGGGATGAACACTGAAGCTTTCTTT. It specifies CASSPGTGMNTEAFF.